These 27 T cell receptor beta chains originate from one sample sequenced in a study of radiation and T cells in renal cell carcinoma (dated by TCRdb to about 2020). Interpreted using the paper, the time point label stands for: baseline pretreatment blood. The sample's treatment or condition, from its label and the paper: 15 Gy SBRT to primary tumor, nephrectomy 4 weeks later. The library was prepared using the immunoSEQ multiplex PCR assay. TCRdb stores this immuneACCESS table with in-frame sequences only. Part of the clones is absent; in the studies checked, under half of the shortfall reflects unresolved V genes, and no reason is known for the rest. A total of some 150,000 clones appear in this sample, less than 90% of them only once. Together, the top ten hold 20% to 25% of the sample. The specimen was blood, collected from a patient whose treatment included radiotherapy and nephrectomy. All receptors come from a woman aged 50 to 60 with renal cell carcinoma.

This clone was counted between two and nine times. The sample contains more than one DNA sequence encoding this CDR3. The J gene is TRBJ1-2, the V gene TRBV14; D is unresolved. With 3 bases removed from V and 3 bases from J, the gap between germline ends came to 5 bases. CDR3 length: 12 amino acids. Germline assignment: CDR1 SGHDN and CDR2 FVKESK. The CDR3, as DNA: TGTGCCAGCAGCCAGGGAGACTATGGCTACACCTTC. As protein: CASSQGDYGYTF.

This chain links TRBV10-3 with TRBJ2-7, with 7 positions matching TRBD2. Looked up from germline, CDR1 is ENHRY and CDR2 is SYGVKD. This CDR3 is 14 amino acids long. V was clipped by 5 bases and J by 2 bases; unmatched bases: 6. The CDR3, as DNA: TGTGCCATCAGTTACGGGGGGTCGACCTACGAGCAGTACTTC. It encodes CAISYGGSTYEQYF.

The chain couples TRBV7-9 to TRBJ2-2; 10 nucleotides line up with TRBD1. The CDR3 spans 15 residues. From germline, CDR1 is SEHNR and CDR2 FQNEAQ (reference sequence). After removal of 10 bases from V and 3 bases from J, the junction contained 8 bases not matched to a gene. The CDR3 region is CAIGSGTGDTGELFF. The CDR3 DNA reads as TGTGCCATCGGTTCCGGGACAGGGGACACCGGGGAGCTGTTTTTT.

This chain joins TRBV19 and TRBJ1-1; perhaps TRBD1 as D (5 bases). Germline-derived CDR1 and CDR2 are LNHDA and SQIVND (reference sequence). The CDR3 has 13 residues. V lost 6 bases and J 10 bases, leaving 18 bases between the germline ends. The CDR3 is CASRQAQGLGAFF. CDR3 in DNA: TGTGCCAGTAGACAAGCCCAGGGCCTTGGAGCTTTCTTT.

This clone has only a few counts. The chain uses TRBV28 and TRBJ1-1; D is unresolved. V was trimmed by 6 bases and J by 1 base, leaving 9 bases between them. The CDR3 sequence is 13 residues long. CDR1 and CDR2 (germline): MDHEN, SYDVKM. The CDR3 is CASSHTGNTEAFF. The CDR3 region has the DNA TGTGCCAGCAGCCATACCGGGAACACTGAAGCTTTCTTT.

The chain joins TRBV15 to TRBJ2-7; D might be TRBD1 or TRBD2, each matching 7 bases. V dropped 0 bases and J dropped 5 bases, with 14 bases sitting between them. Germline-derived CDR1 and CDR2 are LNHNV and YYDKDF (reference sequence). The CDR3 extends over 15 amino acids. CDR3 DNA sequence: TGTGCCACCAGCAGAGACAGGGGGAGGGTTGACGAGCAGTACTTC. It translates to CATSRDRGRVDEQYF.

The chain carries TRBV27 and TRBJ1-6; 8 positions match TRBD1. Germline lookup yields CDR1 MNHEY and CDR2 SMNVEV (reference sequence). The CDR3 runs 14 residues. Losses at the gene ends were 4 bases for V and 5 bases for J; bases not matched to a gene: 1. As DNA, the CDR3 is TGTGCCAGCAGTTGGACAGGGAATAATTCACCCCTCCACTTT. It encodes CASSWTGNNSPLHF.

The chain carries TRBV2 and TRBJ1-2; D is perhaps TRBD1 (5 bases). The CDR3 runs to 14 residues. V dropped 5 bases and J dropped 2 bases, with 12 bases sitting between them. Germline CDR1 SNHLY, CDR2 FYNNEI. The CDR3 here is CASSPAGTNYGYTF. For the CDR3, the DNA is TGTGCCAGCAGTCCTGCAGGGACCAACTATGGCTACACCTTC.

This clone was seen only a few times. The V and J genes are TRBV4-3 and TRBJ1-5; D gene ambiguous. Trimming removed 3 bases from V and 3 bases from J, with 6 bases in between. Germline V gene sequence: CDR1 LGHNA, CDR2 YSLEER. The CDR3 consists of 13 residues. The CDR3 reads CASSHDNNQPQHF. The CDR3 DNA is TGCGCCAGCAGCCACGACAACAATCAGCCCCAGCATTTT.

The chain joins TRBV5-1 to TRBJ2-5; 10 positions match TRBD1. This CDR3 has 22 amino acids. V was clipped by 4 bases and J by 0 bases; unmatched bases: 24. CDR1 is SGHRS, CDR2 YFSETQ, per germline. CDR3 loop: CASSVPGQGPLAGMFDQETQYF. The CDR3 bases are TGCGCCAGCAGCGTGCCGGGACAGGGGCCCTTAGCGGGGATGTTCGACCAAGAGACCCAGTACTTC.

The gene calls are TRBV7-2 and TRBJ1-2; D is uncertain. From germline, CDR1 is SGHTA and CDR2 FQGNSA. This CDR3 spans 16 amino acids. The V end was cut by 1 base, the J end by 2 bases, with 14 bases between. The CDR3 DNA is TGTGCCAGCAGCTTAGAGTTGGCGGAGACAAACTATGGCTACACCTTC. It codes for CASSLELAETNYGYTF.

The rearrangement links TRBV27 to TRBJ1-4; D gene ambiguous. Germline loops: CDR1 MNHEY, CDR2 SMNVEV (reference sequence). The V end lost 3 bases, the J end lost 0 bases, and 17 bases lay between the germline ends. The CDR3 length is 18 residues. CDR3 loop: CASSFYASLGTTNEKLFF. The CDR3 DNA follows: TGTGCCAGCAGTTTTTACGCCAGTCTTGGAACAACTAATGAAAAACTGTTTTTT.

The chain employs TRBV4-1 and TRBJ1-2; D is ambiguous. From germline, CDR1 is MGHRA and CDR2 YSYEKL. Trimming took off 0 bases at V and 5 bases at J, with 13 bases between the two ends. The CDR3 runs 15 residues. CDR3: CASSQDPVTPYGYTF. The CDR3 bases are TGCGCCAGCAGCCAAGATCCGGTTACCCCTTATGGCTACACCTTC.

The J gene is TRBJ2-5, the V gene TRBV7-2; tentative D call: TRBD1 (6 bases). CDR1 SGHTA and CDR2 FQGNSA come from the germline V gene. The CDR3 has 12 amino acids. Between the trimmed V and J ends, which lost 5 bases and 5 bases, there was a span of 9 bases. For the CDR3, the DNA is TGTGCCAGCAGCACAGGGCGGGAGACCCAGTACTTC. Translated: CASSTGRETQYF.

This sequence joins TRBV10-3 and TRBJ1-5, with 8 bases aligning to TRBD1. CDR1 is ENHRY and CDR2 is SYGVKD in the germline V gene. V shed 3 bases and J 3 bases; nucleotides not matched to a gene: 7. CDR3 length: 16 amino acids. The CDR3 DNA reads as TGTGCCATCAGTGAAGACAGGGGAGGGCCCAATCAGCCCCAGCATTTT. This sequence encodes CAISEDRGGPNQPQHF.

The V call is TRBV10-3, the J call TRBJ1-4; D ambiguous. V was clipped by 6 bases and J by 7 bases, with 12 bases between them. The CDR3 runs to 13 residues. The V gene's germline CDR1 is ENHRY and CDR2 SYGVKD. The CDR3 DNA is TGTGCCATCAGAGTGGATGGTTCTGAAAAACTGTTTTTT. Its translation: CAIRVDGSEKLFF.

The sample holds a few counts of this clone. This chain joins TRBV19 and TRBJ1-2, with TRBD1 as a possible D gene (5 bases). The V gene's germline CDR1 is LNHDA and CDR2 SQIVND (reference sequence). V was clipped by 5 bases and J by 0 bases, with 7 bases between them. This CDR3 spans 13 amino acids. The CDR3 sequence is CASSATANYGYTF. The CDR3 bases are TGTGCCAGTAGTGCGACAGCTAACTATGGCTACACCTTC.

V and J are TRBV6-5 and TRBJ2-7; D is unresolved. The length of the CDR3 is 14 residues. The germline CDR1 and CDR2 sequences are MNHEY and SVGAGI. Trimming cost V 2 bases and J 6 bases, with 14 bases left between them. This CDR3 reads CASSYTERSGEQYF. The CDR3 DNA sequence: TGTGCCAGCAGTTACACTGAGCGCTCAGGCGAGCAGTACTTC.

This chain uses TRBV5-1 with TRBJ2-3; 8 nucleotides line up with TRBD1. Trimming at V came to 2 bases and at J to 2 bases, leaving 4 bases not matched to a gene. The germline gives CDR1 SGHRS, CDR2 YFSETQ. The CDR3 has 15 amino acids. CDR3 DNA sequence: TGCGCCAGCAGCTTCTACAGGGGGTCCACAGATACGCAGTATTTT. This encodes CASSFYRGSTDTQYF.

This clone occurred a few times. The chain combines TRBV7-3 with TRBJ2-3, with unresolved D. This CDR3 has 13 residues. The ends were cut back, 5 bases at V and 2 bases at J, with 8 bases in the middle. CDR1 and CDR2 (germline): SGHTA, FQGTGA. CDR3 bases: TGTGCCAGCAGCGGTTGGGTCACAGATACGCAGTATTTT. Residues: CASSGWVTDTQYF.

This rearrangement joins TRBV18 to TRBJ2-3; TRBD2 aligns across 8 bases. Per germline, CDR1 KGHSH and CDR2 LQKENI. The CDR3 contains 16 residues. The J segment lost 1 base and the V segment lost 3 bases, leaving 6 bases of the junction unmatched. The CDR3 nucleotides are TGTGCCAGCTCACCTCTCATCGGGGGGGGCACAGATACGCAGTATTTT. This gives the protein CASSPLIGGGTDTQYF.

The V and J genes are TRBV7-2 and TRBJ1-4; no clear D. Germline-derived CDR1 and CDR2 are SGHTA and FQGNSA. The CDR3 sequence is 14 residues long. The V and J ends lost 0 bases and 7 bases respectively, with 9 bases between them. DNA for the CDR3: TGTGCCAGCAGCTTAGCCATCGGCGGTGAAAAACTGTTTTTT. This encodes CASSLAIGGEKLFF. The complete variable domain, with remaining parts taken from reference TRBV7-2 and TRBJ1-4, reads GAGVSQSPSNKVTEKGKDVELRCDPISGHTALYWYRQSLGQGLEFLIYFQGNSAPDKSGLPSDRFSAERTGGSVSTLTIQRTQQEDSAVYLCASSLAIGGEKLFFGSGTQLSVL.

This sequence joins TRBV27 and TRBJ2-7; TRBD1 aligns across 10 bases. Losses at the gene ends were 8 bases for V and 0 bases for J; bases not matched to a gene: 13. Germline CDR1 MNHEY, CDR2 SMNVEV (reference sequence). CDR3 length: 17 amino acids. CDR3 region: CASCPGQGRKASYEQYF. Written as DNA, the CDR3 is TGTGCCAGCTGCCCGGGACAGGGGAGAAAGGCCTCCTACGAGCAGTACTTC.

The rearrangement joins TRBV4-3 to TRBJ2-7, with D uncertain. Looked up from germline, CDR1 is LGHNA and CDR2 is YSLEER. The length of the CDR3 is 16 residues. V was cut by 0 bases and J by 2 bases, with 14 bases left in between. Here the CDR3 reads CASSQERWSSTYEQYF. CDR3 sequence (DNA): TGCGCCAGCAGCCAAGAACGGTGGTCTTCAACCTACGAGCAGTACTTC.

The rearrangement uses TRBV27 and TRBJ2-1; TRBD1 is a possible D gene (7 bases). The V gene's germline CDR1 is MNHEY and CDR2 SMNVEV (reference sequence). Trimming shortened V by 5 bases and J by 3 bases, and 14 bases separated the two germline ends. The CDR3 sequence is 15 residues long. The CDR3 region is CASSPGQGGYNEQFF. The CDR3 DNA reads TGTGCCAGCAGTCCAGGGCAGGGGGGCTACAATGAGCAGTTCTTC.

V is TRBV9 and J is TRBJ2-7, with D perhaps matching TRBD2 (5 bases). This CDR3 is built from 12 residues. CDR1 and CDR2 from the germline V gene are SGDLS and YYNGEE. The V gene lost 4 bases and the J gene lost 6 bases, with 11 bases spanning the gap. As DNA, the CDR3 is TGTGCCAGCAGCAGAGTGGCGGGCGAGCAGTACTTC. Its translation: CASSRVAGEQYF.

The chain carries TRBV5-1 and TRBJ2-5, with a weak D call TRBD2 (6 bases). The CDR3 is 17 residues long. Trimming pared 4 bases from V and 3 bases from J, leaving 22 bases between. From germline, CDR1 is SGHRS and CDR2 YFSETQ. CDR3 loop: CASSLTATSKREETQYF. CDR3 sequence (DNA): TGCGCCAGCAGCCTGACCGCCACTAGCAAGCGAGAAGAGACCCAGTACTTC.